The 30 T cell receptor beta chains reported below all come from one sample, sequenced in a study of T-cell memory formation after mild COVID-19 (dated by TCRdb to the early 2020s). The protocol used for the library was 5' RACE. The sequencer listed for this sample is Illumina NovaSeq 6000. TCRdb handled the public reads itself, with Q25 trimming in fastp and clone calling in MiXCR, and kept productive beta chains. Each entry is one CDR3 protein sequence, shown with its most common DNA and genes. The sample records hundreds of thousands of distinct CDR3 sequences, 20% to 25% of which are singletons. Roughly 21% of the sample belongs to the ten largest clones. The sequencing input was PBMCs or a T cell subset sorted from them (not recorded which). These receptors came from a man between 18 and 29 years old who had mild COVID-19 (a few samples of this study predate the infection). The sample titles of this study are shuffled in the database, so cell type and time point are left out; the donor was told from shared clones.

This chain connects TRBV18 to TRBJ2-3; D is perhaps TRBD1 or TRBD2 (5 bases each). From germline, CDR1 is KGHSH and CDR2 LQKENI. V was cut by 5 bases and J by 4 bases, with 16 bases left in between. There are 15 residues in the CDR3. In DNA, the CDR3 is TGTGCCAGCTCATTGGGGCAAGGGACCGCAGATACGCAGTATTTT. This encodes CASSLGQGTADTQYF.

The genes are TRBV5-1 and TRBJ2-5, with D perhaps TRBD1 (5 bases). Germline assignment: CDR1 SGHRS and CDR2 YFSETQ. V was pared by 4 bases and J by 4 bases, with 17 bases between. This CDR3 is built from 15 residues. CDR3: CASSRTRASGETQYF. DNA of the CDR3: TGCGCCAGCAGCCGGACCAGGGCGAGTGGAGAGACCCAGTACTTC. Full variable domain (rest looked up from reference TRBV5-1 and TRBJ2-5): KAGVTQTPRYLIKTRGQQVTLSCSPISGHRSVSWYQQTPGQGLQFLFEYFSETQRNKGNFPGRFSGRQFSNSRSEMNVSTLELGDSALYLCASSRTRASGETQYFGPGTRLLVL.

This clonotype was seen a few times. The CDR3 region is CASSSGQPLAPLHF. CDR3 bases: TGTGCCAGCAGCTCGGGACAGCCTCTAGCACCCCTCCACTTT. V gene TRBV7-9 combines with J gene TRBJ1-6, with 7 bases that match TRBD1. CDR1 SEHNR and CDR2 FQNEAQ come from the germline V gene (reference sequence). There are 14 residues in the CDR3. Unmatched junction bases numbered 8, after V lost 4 bases and J lost 11 bases.

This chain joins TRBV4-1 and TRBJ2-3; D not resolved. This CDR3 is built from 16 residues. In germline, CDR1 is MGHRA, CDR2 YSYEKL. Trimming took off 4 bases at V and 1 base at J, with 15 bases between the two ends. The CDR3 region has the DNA TGCGCCAGCAGCCCCCTGCCAGGTGGTGGCACAGATACGCAGTATTTT. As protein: CASSPLPGGGTDTQYF.

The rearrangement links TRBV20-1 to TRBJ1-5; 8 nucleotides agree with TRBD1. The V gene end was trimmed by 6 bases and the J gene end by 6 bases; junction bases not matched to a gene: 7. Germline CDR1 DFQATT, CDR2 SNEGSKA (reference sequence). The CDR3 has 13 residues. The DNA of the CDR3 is TGCAGTGCGAACAGGGGGGTCGGTCAGCCCCAGCATTTT. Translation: CSANRGVGQPQHF.

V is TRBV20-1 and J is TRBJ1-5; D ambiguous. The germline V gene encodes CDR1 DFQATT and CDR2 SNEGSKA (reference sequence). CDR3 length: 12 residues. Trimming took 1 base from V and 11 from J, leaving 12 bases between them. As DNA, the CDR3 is TGCAGTGCTAGAGGGTCCCCCTTGACCCAGCATTTT. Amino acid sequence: CSARGSPLTQHF.

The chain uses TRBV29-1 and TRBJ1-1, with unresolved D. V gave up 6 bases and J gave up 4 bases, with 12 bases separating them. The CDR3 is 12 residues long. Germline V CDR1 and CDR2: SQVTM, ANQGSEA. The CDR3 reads CSVLTLGTEAFF. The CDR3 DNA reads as TGCAGCGTCCTGACCCTCGGCACTGAAGCTTTCTTT.

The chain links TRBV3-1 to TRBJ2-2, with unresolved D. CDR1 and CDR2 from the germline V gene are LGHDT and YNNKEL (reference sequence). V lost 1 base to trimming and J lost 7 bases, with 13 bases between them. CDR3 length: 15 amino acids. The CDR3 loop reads CASSQGVGSVGELFF. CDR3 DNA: TGTGCCAGCAGCCAAGGGGTAGGGTCTGTCGGGGAGCTGTTTTTT.

The CDR3 loop reads CASSSPGQTQETQYF. The CDR3 DNA is TGTGCCAGCAGTTCACCGGGACAGACCCAAGAGACCCAGTACTTC. The chain employs TRBV11-2 and TRBJ2-5, with TRBD1 matching over 7 bases. The ends lost 6 bases at V and 1 base at J; junction bases unmatched: 8. Germline V CDR1 and CDR2: SGHAT, FQNNGV. CDR3 length equals 15 residues.

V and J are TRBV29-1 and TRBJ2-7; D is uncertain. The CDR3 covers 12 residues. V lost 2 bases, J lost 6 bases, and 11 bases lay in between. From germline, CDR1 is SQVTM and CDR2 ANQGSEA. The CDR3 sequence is CSVEQARGEQYF. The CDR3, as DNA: TGCAGCGTTGAACAGGCCCGCGGCGAGCAGTACTTC.

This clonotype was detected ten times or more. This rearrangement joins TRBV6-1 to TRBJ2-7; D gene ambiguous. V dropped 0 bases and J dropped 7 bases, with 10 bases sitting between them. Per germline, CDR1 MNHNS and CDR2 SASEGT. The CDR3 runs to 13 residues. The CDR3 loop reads CASSEASPPEQYV. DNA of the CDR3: TGTGCCAGCAGTGAAGCGAGTCCCCCGGAGCAGTACGTC.

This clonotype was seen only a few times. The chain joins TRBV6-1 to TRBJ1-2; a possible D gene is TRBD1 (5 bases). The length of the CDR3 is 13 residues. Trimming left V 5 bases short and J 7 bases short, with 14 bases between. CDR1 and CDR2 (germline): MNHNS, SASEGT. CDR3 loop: CASSSGGRGGYTF. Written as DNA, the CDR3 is TGTGCCAGCAGTTCGGGTGGTAGGGGTGGCTACACCTTC.

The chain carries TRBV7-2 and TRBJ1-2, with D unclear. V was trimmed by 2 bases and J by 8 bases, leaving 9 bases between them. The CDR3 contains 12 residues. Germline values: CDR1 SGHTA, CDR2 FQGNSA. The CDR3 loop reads CASSLPVSGYTF. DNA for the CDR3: TGTGCCAGCAGCTTACCGGTCAGCGGCTACACCTTC.

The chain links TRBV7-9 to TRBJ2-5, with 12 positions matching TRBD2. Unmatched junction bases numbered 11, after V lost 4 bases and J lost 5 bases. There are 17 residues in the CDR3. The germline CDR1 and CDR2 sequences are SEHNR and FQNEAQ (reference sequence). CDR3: CASSSPLAGGFRETQYF. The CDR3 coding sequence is TGTGCCAGCAGCTCCCCTCTAGCGGGGGGGTTTCGGGAGACCCAGTACTTC.

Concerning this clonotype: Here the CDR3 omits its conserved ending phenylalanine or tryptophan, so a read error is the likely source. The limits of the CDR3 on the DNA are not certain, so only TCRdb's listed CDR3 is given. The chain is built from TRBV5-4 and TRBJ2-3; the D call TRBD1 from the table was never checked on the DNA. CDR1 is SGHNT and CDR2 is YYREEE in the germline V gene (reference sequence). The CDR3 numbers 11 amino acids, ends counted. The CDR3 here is CASSRTGAQVV.

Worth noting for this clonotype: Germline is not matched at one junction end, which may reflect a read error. CDR3 sequence (DNA): TGCAGTGTTAGAAGGGCAGGGGCCGGCTACGTTGAGCAGTACTTC. This gives the protein CSVRRAGAGYVEQYF. The V call is TRBV20-1, the J call TRBJ2-7; perhaps TRBD1 as D (6 bases). CDR1 and CDR2 from the germline V gene are DFQATT and SNEGSKA (reference sequence). CDR3 length: 15 amino acids.

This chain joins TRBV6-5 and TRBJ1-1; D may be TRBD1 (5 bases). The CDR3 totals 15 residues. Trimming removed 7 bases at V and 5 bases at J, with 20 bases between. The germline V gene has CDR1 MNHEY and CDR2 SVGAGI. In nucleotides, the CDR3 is TGTGCCAGCACAAAACTCCGGGACGGTTGGACTGAAGCTTTCTTT. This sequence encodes CASTKLRDGWTEAFF.

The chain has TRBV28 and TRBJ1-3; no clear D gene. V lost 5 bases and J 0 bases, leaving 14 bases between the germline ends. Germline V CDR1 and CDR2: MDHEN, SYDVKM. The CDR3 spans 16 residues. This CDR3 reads CASSPDPIYSGNTIYF. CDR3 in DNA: TGTGCCAGCAGTCCGGATCCTATTTACTCTGGAAACACCATATATTTT.

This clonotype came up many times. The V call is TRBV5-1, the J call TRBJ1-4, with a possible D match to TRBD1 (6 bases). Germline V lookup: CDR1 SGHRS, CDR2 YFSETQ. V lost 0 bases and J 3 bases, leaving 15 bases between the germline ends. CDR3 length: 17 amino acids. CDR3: CASSLDSGVSANEKLFF. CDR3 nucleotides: TGCGCCAGCAGCTTGGACTCAGGGGTCAGCGCTAATGAAAAACTGTTTTTT.

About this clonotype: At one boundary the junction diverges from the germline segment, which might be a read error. The CDR3 region is CASSLGTTPPSF. CDR3 nucleotide sequence: TGTGCCAGCAGCTTAGGGACAACCCCACCAAGTTTT. The V gene is TRBV7-2, the J gene TRBJ1-4, with D possibly being TRBD1 (5 bases). From germline, CDR1 is SGHTA and CDR2 FQGNSA. The CDR3 has 12 amino acids.

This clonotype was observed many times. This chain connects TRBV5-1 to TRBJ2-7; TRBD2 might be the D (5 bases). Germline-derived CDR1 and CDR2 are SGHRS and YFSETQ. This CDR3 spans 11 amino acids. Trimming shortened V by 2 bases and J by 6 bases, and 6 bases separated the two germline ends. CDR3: CASSFGGEQYF. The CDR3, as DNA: TGCGCCAGCAGCTTCGGAGGCGAGCAGTACTTC.

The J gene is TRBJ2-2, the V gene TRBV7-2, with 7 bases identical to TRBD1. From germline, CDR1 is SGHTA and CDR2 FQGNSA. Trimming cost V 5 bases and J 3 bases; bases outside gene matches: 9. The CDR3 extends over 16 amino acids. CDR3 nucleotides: TGTGCCAGCAGCCGGCCGGGACAGCGTGACACCGGGGAGCTGTTTTTT. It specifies CASSRPGQRDTGELFF.

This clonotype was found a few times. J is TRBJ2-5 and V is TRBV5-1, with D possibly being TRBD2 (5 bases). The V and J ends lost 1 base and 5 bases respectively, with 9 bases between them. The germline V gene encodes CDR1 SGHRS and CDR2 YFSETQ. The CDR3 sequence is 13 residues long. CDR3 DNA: TGCGCCAGCAGCTTGAGGGAGAGGGAGACCCAGTACTTC. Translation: CASSLRERETQYF.

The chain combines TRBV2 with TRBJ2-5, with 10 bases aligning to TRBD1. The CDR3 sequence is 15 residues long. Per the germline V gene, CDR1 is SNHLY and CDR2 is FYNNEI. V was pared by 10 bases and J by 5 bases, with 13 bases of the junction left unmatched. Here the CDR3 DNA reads TGTGCCAACTACACACCCGGGACAGGGGTGGAGACCCAGTACTTC. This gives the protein CANYTPGTGVETQYF.

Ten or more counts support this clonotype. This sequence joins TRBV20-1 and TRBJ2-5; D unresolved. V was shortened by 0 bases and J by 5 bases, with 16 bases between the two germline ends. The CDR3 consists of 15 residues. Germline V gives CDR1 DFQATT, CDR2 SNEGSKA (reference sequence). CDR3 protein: CSARDRTSFEETQYF. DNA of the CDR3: TGCAGTGCTAGAGATCGCACTTCTTTCGAGGAGACCCAGTACTTC.

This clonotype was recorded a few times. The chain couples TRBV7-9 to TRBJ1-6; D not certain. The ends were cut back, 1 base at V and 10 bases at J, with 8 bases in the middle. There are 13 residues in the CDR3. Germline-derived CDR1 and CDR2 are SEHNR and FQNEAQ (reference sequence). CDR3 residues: CASSLVSESPLHF. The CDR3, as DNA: TGTGCCAGCAGCTTAGTATCTGAATCACCCCTCCACTTT.

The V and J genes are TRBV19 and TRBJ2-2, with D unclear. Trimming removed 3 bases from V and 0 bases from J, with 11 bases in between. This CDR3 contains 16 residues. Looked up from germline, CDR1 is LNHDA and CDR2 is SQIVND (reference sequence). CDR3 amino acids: CASSIYRPTNTGELFF. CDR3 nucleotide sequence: TGTGCCAGTAGTATTTACAGACCAACGAACACCGGGGAGCTGTTTTTT.

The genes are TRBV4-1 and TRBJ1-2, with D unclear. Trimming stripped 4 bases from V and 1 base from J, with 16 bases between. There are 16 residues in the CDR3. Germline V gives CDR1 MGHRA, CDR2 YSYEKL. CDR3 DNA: TGCGCCAGCAGCCCAAGCCTCAGTGCTTTTAACTATGGCTACACCTTC. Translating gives CASSPSLSAFNYGYTF.

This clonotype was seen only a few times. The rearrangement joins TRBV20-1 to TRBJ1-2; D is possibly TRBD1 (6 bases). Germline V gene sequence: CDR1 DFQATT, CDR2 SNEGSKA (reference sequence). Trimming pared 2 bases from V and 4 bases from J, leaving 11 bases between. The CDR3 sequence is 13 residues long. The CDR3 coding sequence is TGCAGTGCTAGAATCGGCAGGGGCTATGGCTACACCTTC. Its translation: CSARIGRGYGYTF.

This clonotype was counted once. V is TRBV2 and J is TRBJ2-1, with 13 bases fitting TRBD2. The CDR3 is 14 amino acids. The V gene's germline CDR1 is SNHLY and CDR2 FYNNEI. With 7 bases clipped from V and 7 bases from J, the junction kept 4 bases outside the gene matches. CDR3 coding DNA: TGTGCCAGCATCTGGACTAGCGGGAGTAATGAGCAGTTCTTC. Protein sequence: CASIWTSGSNEQFF.